What follows are 26 T cell receptor beta chains derived from one specimen sequenced in a study of PD-1 blockade in classical Hodgkin lymphoma. Only in-frame clones appear in the TCRdb table, and some are missing; sequencing was by immunoSEQ multiplex PCR. The sample holds 90,000 to 130,000 clones, roughly 87% seen once. All the patients suffered relapse after autologous stem cell transplantation, and brentuximab vedotin exposure differed. Material: peripheral blood mononuclear cells (PBMCs), obtained before the second cycle of nivolumab. These receptors all stem from a human donor with classical Hodgkin lymphoma.

This rearrangement joins TRBV30 to TRBJ1-1; TRBD1 might be the D (6 bases). CDR1 is GTSNPN and CDR2 is SVGIG in the germline V gene (reference sequence). V was trimmed by 0 bases and J by 2 bases, leaving 16 bases between them. The length of the CDR3 is 16 residues. CDR3 sequence: CAWSVRGQRINTEAFF. CDR3 coding DNA: TGTGCCTGGAGTGTACGAGGACAGCGTATAAACACTGAAGCTTTCTTT.

The CDR3 is CASSIGRGRSEGKLFF. In DNA, the CDR3 is TGTGCCAGCAGTATAGGGAGAGGGAGGTCTGAGGGAAAACTGTTTTTT. The chain is built from TRBV28 and TRBJ1-4; D call uncertain. CDR1 MDHEN and CDR2 SYDVKM come from the germline V gene. This CDR3 is built from 16 residues. V gave up 5 bases and J gave up 10 bases, with 23 bases separating them.

This sequence joins TRBV4-2 and TRBJ2-7; TRBD2 matches 14 bases. Losses at the gene ends were 4 bases for V and 3 bases for J; bases not matched to a gene: 2. CDR3 length equals 15 residues. Germline V gene lookup returns CDR1 LGHNA and CDR2 YNFKEQ. CDR3 DNA: TGTGCCAGCAGCCTTGGGACTAGCGGGAGCTACGAGCAGTACTTC. It encodes CASSLGTSGSYEQYF.

The chain employs TRBV10-1 and TRBJ2-7; D call uncertain. The V gene lost 0 bases and the J gene lost 4 bases, with 4 bases spanning the gap. This CDR3 comprises 12 residues. Germline CDR1 reads WNHNN; CDR2 reads SYGVQD (reference sequence). CDR3 DNA: TGCGCCAGCAGTGAGTCGAGATACGAGCAGTACTTC. This encodes CASSESRYEQYF.

This clone was recorded only once. The genes are TRBV7-2 and TRBJ2-1; a weak D match, TRBD2 (7 bases). CDR1 and CDR2 from the germline V gene are SGHTA and FQGNSA. This CDR3 comprises 15 residues. Between the trimmed V and J ends, which lost 3 bases and 10 bases, there was a span of 19 bases. CDR3 sequence (DNA): TGTGCCAGCAGCTTGGGGGCGGCGGGAGCACGCGAGCAGTTCTTC. Residues: CASSLGAAGAREQFF.

The J gene is TRBJ2-7, the V gene TRBV18; a weak D match, TRBD1 (6 bases). The CDR3 runs to 13 residues. Trimming removed 2 bases at V and 3 bases at J, with 8 bases between. Germline values: CDR1 KGHSH, CDR2 LQKENI. The CDR3 spells CASSPGTNYEQYF. CDR3 in DNA: TGTGCCAGCTCACCAGGGACAAACTACGAGCAGTACTTC.

The genes are TRBV28 and TRBJ1-1, with D perhaps matching TRBD1 (5 bases). Germline V gives CDR1 MDHEN, CDR2 SYDVKM. V was clipped by 10 bases and J by 4 bases, with 19 bases between them. The CDR3 spans 14 residues. Written as DNA, the CDR3 is TGTGCCACCCTCGTTGGGGACTCGACCACTGAAGCTTTCTTT. It encodes CATLVGDSTTEAFF.

The chain recombines TRBV29-1 with TRBJ2-7, with D perhaps assigned TRBD1 or TRBD2 (5 bases each). Trimming took off 6 bases at V and 2 bases at J, with 14 bases between the two ends. The length of the CDR3 is 13 residues. Germline values: CDR1 SQVTM, CDR2 ANQGSEA. The chain's CDR3 is CSVRDGLTYEQYF. The DNA of the CDR3 is TGCAGCGTCCGGGACGGACTCACCTACGAGCAGTACTTC.

V is TRBV4-2 and J is TRBJ2-1, with 8 positions matching TRBD1. The ends lost 2 bases at V and 0 bases at J; junction bases unmatched: 6. This CDR3 contains 17 residues. Germline loops: CDR1 LGHNA, CDR2 YNFKEQ. CDR3 in amino acids: CASSQHPGQVSYNEQFF. The DNA of the CDR3 is TGTGCCAGCAGCCAACACCCGGGACAGGTCTCCTACAATGAGCAGTTCTTC.

This chain uses TRBV28 with TRBJ2-7, with a possible D match to TRBD2 (5 bases). Germline loops: CDR1 MDHEN, CDR2 SYDVKM. With 3 bases removed from V and 7 bases from J, the gap between germline ends came to 19 bases. The CDR3 spans 15 residues. Here the CDR3 reads CASSLEADLVEEQYF. CDR3 nucleotides: TGTGCCAGCAGTTTGGAAGCGGACCTCGTCGAGGAGCAGTACTTC.

The chain employs TRBV7-9 and TRBJ1-2; D perhaps matches TRBD1 (5 bases). The length of the CDR3 is 14 residues. Trimming took off 5 bases at V and 4 bases at J, with 14 bases between the two ends. Germline-derived CDR1 and CDR2 are SEHNR and FQNEAQ (reference sequence). CDR3: CASSTQEGAYGYTF. CDR3 coding DNA: TGTGCCAGCAGCACACAGGAGGGCGCCTATGGCTACACCTTC.

The V call is TRBV11-2, the J call TRBJ2-7; the D is unclear. The germline V and J ends were trimmed by 6 bases and 6 bases, with 9 bases remaining between them. CDR3 length: 11 amino acids. CDR1 and CDR2 (germline): SGHAT, FQNNGV. CDR3 bases: TGTGCCAGCAGACTGACGGGCGAGCAGTACTTC. Residues: CASRLTGEQYF. Full variable domain (remainder filled in from reference TRBV11-2 and TRBJ2-7): EAGVAQSPRYKIIEKRQSVAFWCNPISGHATLYWYQQILGQGPKLLIQFQNNGVVDDSQLPKDRFSAERLKGVDSTLKIQPAKLEDSAVYLCASRLTGEQYFGPGTRLTVT.

V gene TRBV4-1 combines with J gene TRBJ1-2; D unclear. CDR3 length: 13 residues. CDR1 is MGHRA and CDR2 is YSYEKL in the germline V gene. Trimming pared 3 bases from V and 8 bases from J, leaving 13 bases between. CDR3 nucleotide sequence: TGCGCCAGCAGCCACATTGGATGGAGAGGCTACACCTTC. Translation gives CASSHIGWRGYTF.

This chain uses TRBV7-2 with TRBJ2-3; tentatively, D is TRBD1 (6 bases). Germline assignment: CDR1 SGHTA and CDR2 FQGNSA. The length of the CDR3 is 14 residues. V was trimmed by 5 bases and J by 5 bases, leaving 14 bases between them. The CDR3 coding sequence is TGTGCCAGCAGCGCACGCCAGGGGATAGATACGCAGTATTTT. It is translated as CASSARQGIDTQYF.

This clone was seen a single time. The chain joins TRBV5-4 to TRBJ2-1; the D gene could be TRBD1 or TRBD2 (5 bases each). Germline lookup yields CDR1 SGHNT and CDR2 YYREEE (reference sequence). There are 13 residues in the CDR3. V was clipped by 3 bases and J by 5 bases, with 9 bases between them. The CDR3 DNA sequence: TGTGCCAGCAGCTGGGGGTCCGACAATGAGCAGTTCTTC. It codes for CASSWGSDNEQFF.

This clone has a single count. The V gene is TRBV27, the J gene TRBJ1-1; tentatively, D is TRBD1 (5 bases). The CDR3 has 19 residues. Germline CDR1 reads MNHEY; CDR2 reads SMNVEV (reference sequence). Trimming pared 5 bases from V and 0 bases from J, leaving 25 bases between. CDR3 region: CASSPGTRRGVTMNTEAFF. CDR3 DNA: TGTGCCAGCAGTCCGGGGACGCGGAGGGGCGTGACGATGAACACTGAAGCTTTCTTT.

J is TRBJ2-6 and V is TRBV10-2; D possibly corresponds to TRBD2 (6 bases). In germline, CDR1 is WSHSY, CDR2 SAAADI. The CDR3 contains 15 residues. V was trimmed by 4 bases and J by 2 bases, leaving 9 bases between them. DNA of the CDR3: TGCGCCAGCAGTGCACGGGAGACTGGGGCCAACGTCCTGACTTTC. Translation: CASSARETGANVLTF.

The chain is built from TRBV5-6 and TRBJ2-5, with D unresolved. Germline V gives CDR1 SGHDT, CDR2 YYEEEE. This CDR3 contains 13 residues. Trimming took off 2 bases at V and 1 base at J, with 6 bases between the two ends. The CDR3 nucleotides are TGTGCCAGCAGCTTAGGTGGCCAAGAGACCCAGTACTTC. The encoded protein is CASSLGGQETQYF.

V gene TRBV10-3 combines with J gene TRBJ2-1, with TRBD1 matching 8 bases. The V gene end was trimmed by 8 bases and the J gene end by 7 bases; junction bases not matched to a gene: 7. CDR3 length: 13 residues. The V gene's germline CDR1 is ENHRY and CDR2 SYGVKD. CDR3 nucleotides: TGTGCCATCCTCGGACAGGGAGTAAATGAGCAGTTCTTC. As protein: CAILGQGVNEQFF.

The chain combines TRBV21-1 with TRBJ2-7; TRBD2, the table's D call, lacks a check against the DNA. TRBV21-1 counts as a pseudogene. The CDR3 sequence is 16 residues long. DNA of the CDR3: TGTGCCAGCAGCAAAGGGACTAGCGGGGACTCCTACGAGCAGTACTTC. Translation gives CASSKGTSGDSYEQYF.

The J gene is TRBJ2-7, the V gene TRBV4-3; TRBD1 matches at 10 bases. The ends lost 0 bases at V and 3 bases at J; junction bases unmatched: 5. Looked up from germline, CDR1 is LGHNA and CDR2 is YSLEER. This CDR3 contains 16 residues. This chain's CDR3 is CASSQDYGTGVYEQYF. DNA of the CDR3: TGCGCCAGCAGCCAAGATTATGGGACAGGGGTCTACGAGCAGTACTTC.

The chain carries TRBV27 and TRBJ1-4; 7 bases agree with TRBD1. The CDR3 extends over 17 amino acids. In germline, CDR1 is MNHEY, CDR2 SMNVEV (reference sequence). The V segment lost 0 bases and the J segment 0 bases; nucleotides outside the gene matches: 4. As DNA, the CDR3 is TGTGCCAGCAGTTTATCGCCAGGGGGGGCAACTAATGAAAAACTGTTTTTT. It encodes CASSLSPGGATNEKLFF. The full variable domain, completed using reference TRBV27 and TRBJ1-4, is EAQVTQNPRYLITVTGKKLTVTCSQNMNHEYMSWYRQDPGLGLRQIYYSMNVEVTDKGDVPEGYKVSRKEKRNFPLILESPSPNQTSLYFCASSLSPGGATNEKLFFGSGTQLSVL.

The chain is built from TRBV30 and TRBJ1-3; D gene unclear. CDR1 is GTSNPN and CDR2 is SVGIG in the germline V gene (reference sequence). This CDR3 is built from 12 residues. V lost 4 bases, J lost 0 bases, and 4 bases lay in between. The CDR3, as DNA: TGTGCCTGGACCAACTCTGGAAACACCATATATTTT. Protein product: CAWTNSGNTIYF. The full variable domain, its missing parts supplied by reference TRBV30 and TRBJ1-3, is SQTIHQWPATLVQPVGSPLSLECTVEGTSNPNLYWYRQAAGRGLQLLFYSVGIGQISSEVPQNLSASRPQDRQFILSSKKLLLSDSGFYLCAWTNSGNTIYFGEGSWLTVV.

This clone was observed a handful of times. The chain combines TRBV5-1 with TRBJ2-5; D unresolved. The CDR3 loop spans 13 amino acids. The V gene's germline CDR1 is SGHRS and CDR2 YFSETQ. Trimming took 1 base from V and 6 from J, leaving 10 bases between them. The CDR3 here is CASSLFRCQTQYF. The CDR3 bases are TGCGCCAGCAGCTTGTTTCGCTGCCAGACCCAGTACTTC.

This sequence joins TRBV2 and TRBJ1-1; possibly TRBD1 for D (5 bases). The CDR3 contains 16 residues. Trimming removed 4 bases at V and 0 bases at J, with 15 bases between. CDR1 and CDR2 from the germline V gene are SNHLY and FYNNEI. The CDR3 loop is CASSGLYRKLNTEAFF. CDR3 coding DNA: TGTGCCAGCAGTGGTCTGTACAGGAAACTGAACACTGAAGCTTTCTTT.

The chain has TRBV11-1 and TRBJ2-5, with D tentatively TRBD2 (6 bases). The CDR3 is 14 residues long. In germline, CDR1 is SGHAT, CDR2 FQDESV (reference sequence). Trimming removed 5 bases at V and 5 bases at J, with 15 bases between. DNA of the CDR3: TGTGCCAGCAGCCCTCGGCGGGGTAGCGAGACCCAGTACTTC. Translated, it gives CASSPRRGSETQYF.